This T cell receptor beta chain originates from a study of metastatic and nonmetastatic thyroid tumors. Across the whole study: Repertoires from malignant and benign thyroid patients were compared across blood and tumor or nodule tissue.

Trimming at V came to 1 base and at J to 7 bases, leaving 1 base not matched to a gene. From germline, CDR1 is SGDLS and CDR2 YYNGEE. This CDR3 contains 12 residues. Original analysis: Variation in CDR3 across clinicopathological groups served as the basis for constructing a distant-metastasis classifier in papillary thyroid cancer. TCRdb reprocessed the PCR reads via MiXCR. For this entry, the V and J calls and clone size follow TCRdb and not the study's own pipeline. In the table there are 30,000 to 35,000 clones, 25% to 35% of which are singletons. Thyroid surgery had not been preceded by any treatment in any patient. This clone was recorded a few times. The antigen is not known. Study results and caveats: Reportedly, malignant thyroid tumors had significantly higher TCR beta diversity than benign nodules, in blood and tumor.

The receptor was derived from a female donor with papillary thyroid cancer or a benign thyroid nodule (not recorded which). Some clones in this sample may be carry-over from other donors' samples. The specimen sequenced was blood. V gene TRBV9 combines with J gene TRBJ1-2; 7 bases align to TRBD1. The CDR3 DNA sequence: TGTGCCAGCAGCGTATACAGGGGTGGCTACACCTTC. Its translation: CASSVYRGGYTF.